This TCR beta chain was recorded in a study of cytomegalovirus exposure and HLA in healthy donors. The study's findings and limits: In a later analysis, approximately 15,000 TCR beta sequences were associated with HLA alleles at 0.05 false discovery rate. In an earlier analysis, about 87% or about 30%: the productive usage of most TCR beta V segments. Accurate HLA-A and HLA-B prediction from TCR beta sequences was reported for most subjects.

Primers for the PCR totalled 60 Vbeta and 13 Jbeta. Only in-frame clones appear in the TCRdb table, and some are missing; sequencing was by immunoSEQ multiplex PCR. The sample yields approximately 91,000 clones, approximately 69% seen once. V dropped 7 bases and J dropped 0 bases, with 15 bases sitting between them. The CDR3 runs 15 residues. Germline V gene data show CDR1 as LNHDA and CDR2 as SQIVND (reference sequence). To note about this clone: Its matching antigen is unknown.

This chain links TRBV19 with TRBJ1-1, with D maybe TRBD1 (6 bases). The clonotype originates from a female donor in good health and CMV-seronegative. What was sequenced was PBMCs. The CDR3 nucleotides read TGTGCCAGTAAAGGGAGCTGGGACATGAACACTGAAGCTTTCTTT. Translation gives CASKGSWDMNTEAFF.